Detailed here is one TCR beta chain. Trimming pared 2 bases from V and 4 bases from J, leaving 12 bases between. Germline CDR1 is SGDLS and CDR2 is YYNGEE. This CDR3 spans 14 amino acids. These data come from a study of blood T cell repertoires in COVID-19. Study as a whole: COVID-19 samples, acute and convalescent, were from the United States, Italy and Spain. PBMCs, B-cell-depleted T cells, or T cells provided the cDNA or gDNA that made up the material.

Original analysis: Reference gene primers were amplified, and this amplification served to estimate nucleated cell counts. Data came from immunoSEQ multiplex PCR; TCRdb stores just in-frame clones and leaves some out. For V, J and clone size, that table is used; D and trimming come from the DNA. The sample consists of more than 85,000 clones, less than 75% of them appearing once. This sequence originates from a woman aged 55 to 70 with acute or convalescent COVID-19. The gene calls are TRBV9 and TRBJ1-1; D not resolved. Sequenced material: peripheral blood. For the CDR3, the DNA is TGTGCCAGCAGCGTTAGTATAGAGGGCACTGAAGCTTTCTTT. This codes for CASSVSIEGTEAFF.